This T cell receptor beta chain was identified during a study of cytomegalovirus exposure and HLA in healthy donors. Researchers ran the PCR with 60 Vbeta and 13 Jbeta primers. Measured with immunoSEQ multiplex PCR; TCRdb has only the in-frame clones, and not every one. The profile shows about 150,000 clones, roughly three quarters of them singletons. The ends were cut back, 9 bases at V and 1 base at J, with 15 bases in the middle. The CDR3 is 14 amino acids. The V gene's germline CDR1 is MDHEN and CDR2 SYDVKM. The chain uses TRBV28 and TRBJ1-1; maybe TRBD1 (6 bases). The sample comprised PBMCs. This TCR was sampled from a woman aged 40 to 50 in good health and CMV-seronegative. Here the CDR3 reads CASYPRDKNTEAFF. The CDR3 bases are TGTGCCAGTTACCCTCGGGACAAGAACACTGAAGCTTTCTTT.